This TCR beta chain was found in a study of spatial heterogeneity in lung cancer. This clonotype is termed large (0.1 to 1%). The antigen remains unidentified. The library was designed around alpha chains, so this beta chain is a stray read whose abundance carries little weight. Trimming took 10 bases from V and 0 from J; bases not matched to a gene: 12. The CDR3 runs 17 residues. From germline, CDR1 is SEHNR and CDR2 FQNEAQ (reference sequence). TCRdb re-derived calls from the 5' RACE reads in MiXCR, one entry per CDR3 protein. The sample carries about 4,000 distinct CDR3 sequences, roughly 9.9% recorded once. Study-wide findings and caveats: The study found that expanded intratumoral alpha and beta TCR counts tracked tumor mutation counts.

Noted time point: sample taken at primary tumor resection. Source: lung tumor tissue, taken at surgery. J is TRBJ2-1 and V is TRBV7-9; 10 bases map to TRBD2. The origin of this receptor is a male donor with early-stage non-small cell lung cancer. The CDR3 nucleotides read TGTGCCAAAAAGCCTCTCTCTAGCGGGAGCTCCTACAATGAGCAGTTCTTC. This codes for CAKKPLSSGSSYNEQFF.